A selection of T cell receptor beta chains follows, all from one sample in a study of T cell changes during pregnancy in multiple sclerosis. Sequenced by immunoSEQ multiplex PCR; TCRdb stores in-frame clones only, minus some. The data show about 15,000 clones, with around 97% seen just once and roughly 1% held by the top ten. The sequencing used peripheral blood, collected in the third trimester of pregnancy. The receptors originated from a female donor with multiple sclerosis, enrolled in a pregnancy study. Each CDR3 is given with its conserved first and last residue. D genes are given only for firm matches. Clone sizes are given selectively: once, few, many, or a class where the clone is expanded.

J gene	clone size	V gene	D gene	CDR3 DNA	CDR3 protein
TRBJ1-5	NA	TRBV2	NA	TGTGCCAGCATGGGAGGGGAAGGAATATATGGCAATCAGCCCCAGCATTTT	CASMGGEGIYGNQPQHF
TRBJ1-1	NA	TRBV7-9	NA	TGTGCCAGCAGCCCTCAGTACACTGAAGCTTTCTTT	CASSPQYTEAFF
TRBJ2-2	NA	TRBV7-9	TRBD2	TGTGCCAGCAGCTATCATAGCGGGCGGAACACCGGGGAGCTGTTTTTT	CASSYHSGRNTGELFF
TRBJ1-1	NA	TRBV4-2	TRBD1	TGTGCCAGCAGCCAAGGAACAGGGGTGAACACTGAAGCTTTCTTT	CASSQGTGVNTEAFF
TRBJ1-2	NA	TRBV18	NA	TGTGCCAGCTCACCACCGACTGCCCTCTATGGCTACACCTTC	CASSPPTALYGYTF
TRBJ2-1	NA	TRBV5-1	TRBD2	TGCGCCAGCACCGTGACTAGCCCGCGCTCCTACAATGAGCAGTTCTTC	CASTVTSPRSYNEQFF
TRBJ2-7	NA	TRBV6-5	NA	TGTGCCAGCAGCTCACCCGGACTCCGCTCCTACGAGCAGTACTTC	CASSSPGLRSYEQYF
TRBJ2-4	NA	TRBV13	NA	TGTGCCAGCAGCTTTGCCCAAAGCGGCATTCAGTACTTC	CASSFAQSGIQYF
TRBJ1-1	few	TRBV5-5	TRBD1	TGTGCCAGCAGCTGGAAGGGACAGGTAAACACTGAAGCTTTCTTT	CASSWKGQVNTEAFF
TRBJ2-1	NA	TRBV21-1	NA	TGTGCCAGCAGGCTACAGGGGGCCCACAATGAGCAGTTCTTC	CASRLQGAHNEQFF
TRBJ2-3	NA	TRBV29-1	NA	TGCAGCGCAGCAGGGCCGACGACAGATACGCAGTATTTT	CSAAGPTTDTQYF
TRBJ1-6	NA	TRBV4-3	NA	TGCGCCAGCAGCCAAGTTGGACGGGGGTATTCACCCCTCCACTTT	CASSQVGRGYSPLHF
TRBJ2-7	NA	TRBV18	TRBD2	TGTGCCAGCTCACCACGGACAGCCGGTAGAGCTACTAGCGGGGGGGGCTCCTACGAGCAGTACTTC	CASSPRTAGRATSGGGSYEQYF
TRBJ2-1	NA	TRBV19	NA	TGTGCCAGTAGTTATAGAGGGCATGAGCAGTTCTTC	CASSYRGHEQFF
TRBJ2-5	NA	TRBV25-1	NA	TGTGCCAGCAGTGAACGAAGTCGGGAGACCCAGTACTTC	CASSERSRETQYF
TRBJ2-2	NA	TRBV29-1	TRBD1	TGCAGCGTTGCCGGGACAGGGACCACCGGGGAGCTGTTTTTT	CSVAGTGTTGELFF
TRBJ2-3	NA	TRBV5-4	TRBD2	TGTGCCAGCAGCTTGGCGACTAGCGCAGATACGCAGTATTTT	CASSLATSADTQYF
TRBJ2-1	NA	TRBV11-2	NA	TGTGCCAGCAGCTTAGCCCTAGTTTCCTACAATGAGCAGTTCTTC	CASSLALVSYNEQFF
TRBJ2-7	NA	TRBV30	NA	TGTGCCTGGACCTCGGGGGACAGAGCCTCCTACGAGCAGTACTTC	CAWTSGDRASYEQYF
TRBJ2-1	once	TRBV6-1	TRBD2	TGTGCCAGCAGTGGGACTAGCAGCTCCTACAATGAGCAGTTCTTC	CASSGTSSSYNEQFF
TRBJ2-1	NA	TRBV7-9	NA	TGTGCCAGCAGCTTACAGGGTCTCTACAATGAGCAGTTCTTC	CASSLQGLYNEQFF
TRBJ1-4	NA	TRBV19	NA	TGTGCCAGTAGTACGGGACGGACAGCTACCCTGGGAAAACTGTTTTTT	CASSTGRTATLGKLFF
TRBJ1-1	NA	TRBV10-2	NA	TGCGCCAGCAGTGGAAGGACAACGGTCGGACCAATCATGAACACTGAAGCTTTCTTT	CASSGRTTVGPIMNTEAFF
TRBJ1-1	NA	TRBV9	NA	TGTGCCAGCAGCGTAGGATTGGGGGGGATGAACACTGAAGCTTTCTTT	CASSVGLGGMNTEAFF
TRBJ1-2	NA	TRBV27	TRBD1	TGTGCCAGCAGGGGACAGGGGGGAGCTAACTATGGCTACACCTTC	CASRGQGGANYGYTF
TRBJ2-2	NA	TRBV5-1	NA	TGCGCCAGCAGCTTGGCGGGGACCGGGGAGCTGTTTTTT	CASSLAGTGELFF
TRBJ2-1	NA	TRBV2	NA	TGTGCCAGCAGGGACAGATCCTACAATGAGCAGTTCTTC	CASRDRSYNEQFF
TRBJ1-5	NA	TRBV18	TRBD1	TGTGCCAGCTCACCGTCCCGGGACAGGGTCCAGCCCCAGCATTTT	CASSPSRDRVQPQHF
TRBJ2-1	NA	TRBV7-9	NA	TGTGCCAGCACCTCCACCGGGACTCCTCTTGGGGAGCAGTTCTTC	CASTSTGTPLGEQFF
TRBJ2-4	NA	TRBV7-2	NA	TGTGCCAGCAGCTTAGCGCTCCTGAGGGGGGGGAAAAACATTCAGTACTTC	CASSLALLRGGKNIQYF
TRBJ1-2	NA	TRBV7-2	NA	TGTGCCAGCAGCTTAGGTGGGGGGGAGTATGGCTACACCTTC	CASSLGGGEYGYTF